This passage covers 12 T cell receptor beta chains from one sample sequenced in a study of T cells in Graves' hyperthyroidism and ophthalmopathy. Researchers took RNA transcripts and amplified the TCR beta CDR3 regions from them. The TCR CDR3 was amplified in a first-round RT-PCR using the HTBI primer set. Using its own MiXCR run on the multiplex PCR reads, TCRdb lists one record per CDR3 protein. The sample has about 300,000 distinct CDR3 sequences; roughly 14% are singletons. The sequencing sample was made of blood. The receptors here all came from a woman in her twenties or thirties with Graves' hyperthyroidism that later progressed to Graves' ophthalmopathy.

At least ten counts were recorded for this clonotype. This rearrangement joins TRBV20-1 to TRBJ2-3; D gene uncertain. Germline CDR1 DFQATT, CDR2 SNEGSKA (reference sequence). This CDR3 region has 15 residues. Trimming shortened V by 5 bases and J by 2 bases, and 17 bases separated the two germline ends. CDR3 in DNA: TGCAGTGCTCCACCTGACAACTCACCCACAGATACGCAGTATTTT. Translation gives CSAPPDNSPTDTQYF.

The chain employs TRBV10-3 and TRBJ2-6; unclear D gene. Germline V gene sequence: CDR1 ENHRY, CDR2 SYGVKD. The V end lost 2 bases, the J end lost 2 bases, and 10 bases lay between the germline ends. The CDR3 has 16 amino acids. The CDR3 loop is CAISESPDPGANVLTF. CDR3 DNA: TGTGCCATCAGTGAGAGCCCGGACCCTGGGGCCAACGTCCTGACTTTC.

This clonotype was counted only a few times. The V and J genes are TRBV3-2 and TRBJ2-7; the table's D call, TRBD1, has no DNA check behind it. TRBV3-2 is a listed pseudogene. The CDR3 sequence is 15 residues long. The CDR3 spells CASSLRTGGSYEQYF. CDR3 sequence (DNA): TGTGCCAGCAGCCTCAGGACAGGGGGCTCCTACGAGCAGTACTTC.

This clonotype was seen once. This chain connects TRBV4-1 to TRBJ2-5, with D maybe TRBD1 (5 bases). Germline CDR1 and CDR2: MGHRA and YSYEKL. The CDR3 totals 15 residues. V was pared by 1 base and J by 2 bases, with 11 bases between. The CDR3 DNA reads as TGCGCCAGCAGCCAAGTAGGAAGGGGTCAAGAGACCCAGTACTTC. Its translation is CASSQVGRGQETQYF.

This clonotype has more than one count but fewer than ten. The gene calls are TRBV7-8 and TRBJ2-7; D remains unclear. Trimming removed 2 bases from V and 1 base from J, with 9 bases in between. CDR1 is SGHVS, CDR2 FQNEAQ, per germline. The CDR3 covers 14 residues. The CDR3: CASSLISYSYEQYF. The CDR3, as DNA: TGTGCCAGCAGCTTAATCTCTTATTCCTACGAGCAGTACTTC.

This clonotype was recorded at least ten times. V usage is TRBV4-2 and J usage is TRBJ2-3; D unresolved. Germline CDR1 LGHNA, CDR2 YNFKEQ. The CDR3 extends over 12 amino acids. V was pared by 0 bases and J by 6 bases, with 4 bases between. This CDR3 is CASSQDWDTQYF. The CDR3 nucleotides read TGTGCCAGCAGCCAAGATTGGGATACGCAGTATTTT.

This clonotype was seen many times. The chain is built from TRBV29-1 and TRBJ2-1; 10 bases fit TRBD1. Trimming at V came to 7 bases and at J to 8 bases, leaving 14 bases not matched to a gene. This CDR3 has 15 residues. Germline values: CDR1 SQVTM, CDR2 ANQGSEA. This CDR3 is CSAGGRDRGWDEQFF. The CDR3 bases are TGCAGCGCGGGGGGCCGGGACAGGGGCTGGGATGAGCAGTTCTTC.

In its sample, this clonotype was seen many times. The chain combines TRBV29-1 with TRBJ2-1; tentative D call: TRBD2 (6 bases). Germline loops: CDR1 SQVTM, CDR2 ANQGSEA. The CDR3 consists of 13 residues. V gave up 8 bases and J gave up 8 bases, with 19 bases separating them. CDR3 residues: CSFPPSGSDEQFF. The CDR3 coding sequence is TGCAGCTTTCCTCCCTCCGGGAGCGATGAGCAGTTCTTC.

The sample holds many counts of this clonotype. The V and J genes are TRBV7-9 and TRBJ2-5; the D is unclear. The CDR3 is 15 amino acids. CDR1 SEHNR and CDR2 FQNEAQ come from the germline V gene (reference sequence). V was clipped by 5 bases and J by 3 bases, with 16 bases between them. CDR3 nucleotide sequence: TGTGCCAGCAGCCCCGCCCAGACACGAGAAGAGACCCAGTACTTC. It yields the protein CASSPAQTREETQYF.

This clonotype was counted at least ten times. V usage is TRBV7-2 and J usage is TRBJ2-3; TRBD2 aligns across 7 bases. Germline V gene lookup returns CDR1 SGHTA and CDR2 FQGNSA. The J segment lost 5 bases and the V segment lost 5 bases, leaving 16 bases of the junction unmatched. CDR3 length: 17 residues. The CDR3 loop reads CASSPLRGSILEDTQYF. The DNA of the CDR3 is TGTGCCAGCAGCCCCCTCCGCGGGAGTATATTAGAAGATACGCAGTATTTT.

The chain recombines TRBV6-1 with TRBJ1-5; D is uncertain. The V end lost 5 bases, the J end lost 7 bases, and 12 bases lay between the germline ends. The CDR3 totals 13 residues. The germline V gene has CDR1 MNHNS and CDR2 SASEGT. The CDR3 DNA follows: TGTGCCAGCAGTCCGGCGGGGTTGCAGCCCCAGCATTTT. Its protein is CASSPAGLQPQHF.

The V and J genes are TRBV5-1 and TRBJ2-3; TRBD2 matches 8 bases. Germline V gives CDR1 SGHRS, CDR2 YFSETQ. This CDR3 has 16 residues. Trimming at V came to 0 bases and at J to 5 bases, leaving 8 bases not matched to a gene. CDR3 loop: CASSLGGSGIGDTQYF. CDR3 nucleotides: TGCGCCAGCAGCTTGGGGGGTAGCGGGATTGGAGATACGCAGTATTTT.